The sequence of this T cell receptor beta chain was determined in a study of beta chain features in type 1 diabetes (dated 2018 in TCRdb). Concerning the study at large: Patients and healthy donors did not differ in mean age, gender distribution, total cell number or subset yield. A total of around 110,000,000 sorted cells were examined across all samples, and a strong correlation was observed between cell number per subset and RNA yield. Regulatory and stem cell-like memory subsets were obtained from only 8 patients and roughly eight healthy donors, while naive and central memory subsets were obtained from all 30 or so donors. In the study, TCRB repertoires of sorted circulating CD4+ T cell subsets from recently diagnosed type 1 diabetes patients were compared with those of matched healthy donors. Study-level results and caveats: In all four CD4+ subsets, TCRB CDR3 length was moderately but significantly shorter in type 1 diabetes patients. Naive, central memory and regulatory TCRB repertoires appeared to be more similar among patients than among healthy donors. Fewer insertions and more nucleotide deletions at VDJ recombination sites were observed in patients with type 1 diabetes, implying thymic rearrangement abnormalities. PCR might favor shorter templates, but patient and control samples were amplified and corrected together, so any skew would affect both groups equally. HLA sub-analyses involved small numbers of individuals, so any influence of HLA type on TCRB rearrangement remained unresolved. Because cDNA was sequenced instead of genomic DNA, highly expressing activated cells could be over-represented, though the groups showed no difference in activation or CD3 levels.

In the germline V gene, CDR1 corresponds to MRHNA and CDR2 to SNTAGT. Between the V and J ends, shortened by 4 bases and 9 bases respectively, the junction contains 19 bases. Inclusive of the bounding cysteine and phenylalanine, the CDR3 is 15 residues long. The only DNA kept is the CDR3, 45 bases in frame from the first base. The entire isolated RNA was reverse transcribed using the High Capacity cDNA Reverse Transcription Kit, and thus expressed TCRB transcripts were sequenced. Deep immunoSEQ sequencing was performed on naive, central memory and regulatory T cell samples, with an average of around 3.5 million total reads per sample. After sorted cells were lysed in RLT buffer, RNA was extracted with DNase-treated RNeasy Micro or Mini kits, with the choice depending on cell number. To prevent cross-contamination, each cell subset was processed individually, whereas patient and healthy donor samples were processed jointly. TCRB sequences were amplified from cDNA with the immunoSEQ multiplex PCR, producing 87-bp fragments spanning the CDR3 region. Sequencing of the amplicons was done on the Illumina HiSeq platform. Processing in the source paper ran as follows. PCR bias was computationally corrected using synthetic template baselines, reads within Hamming distance 2 were collapsed, and singletons that could not be merged were discarded. Reads were aligned against IMGT so that V, D and J genes, CDR3 length and insertions or deletions at six rearrangement sites could be assigned. Clonotype counts were normalized to sorted cell number within each subset before computing true diversity and Gini coefficients with the tcR R package. The overlap coefficient, calculated on TCRB nucleotide sequences, was used to measure repertoire sharing. This is the immuneACCESS table as TCRdb keeps it, with only in-frame sequences that have V and J called. A part of the clones is gone; compared with another copy, unresolved V genes explain less than half, and the rest is unexplained. The V and J calls and clone size are taken from that table; D and trimming were inferred from the DNA. For this sample there are about 340,000 clones; under 8.5% appear just once. Jointly, the top ten make up 0.44% of the sample.

For this clone: This receptor's antigen is unknown. Base-call qualities are not available, and no considerably larger clone is one nucleotide away.

A single peripheral blood draw of about 116 mL on average was collected from each donor into heparinised tubes. Using a panel that included CD45RO, CCR7, CD25, CD127, CD95 and CD27, naive, central memory, regulatory and stem cell-like memory CD4+ T cells were sorted on a BD FACSAria II. Every sorted population had a purity above 98%. PBMCs were isolated right away by Lymphoprep density gradient centrifugation and were stained directly, without culture. To minimize batch effects, samples were stained and sorted in pairs, one healthy donor with one patient per experiment. The chain is assembled from TRBV6-4 and TRBJ2-1; the D region possibly corresponds to TRBD1 (5 bases align). Material: central memory CD4+ T cells from blood. The receptor was isolated from a woman between 18 and 30 years old in good health. The sequence in DNA is TGTGCCAGCAGTGTAACCCTGAACCCTCAGGGTGAGCAGTTCTTC. Its protein is CASSVTLNPQGEQFF.